This T cell receptor beta chain was identified in a study of shared clonotypes between healthy human individuals. Some clones are missing from TCRdb's copy, which holds only in-frame ones; the method was immunoSEQ multiplex PCR. This sample has about 2.1 million clones, with 93% found just once. Trimming shortened V by 1 base and J by 8 bases, and 17 bases separated the two germline ends. Germline assignment: CDR1 SGHDN and CDR2 FVKESK. The CDR3 totals 15 residues. Naive CD8 populations comprised CD45RO-negative cells positively selected for CCR7, excluding terminally differentiated effector memory CD45RA+ cells.

The rearrangement uses TRBV14 and TRBJ1-2; no definite D call. The clonotype comes from a man between 18 and 35 years old in good health. Some clones in this sample may be carry-over from other donors' samples. Sequencing used naive CD8+ T cells from PBMCs. In DNA, the CDR3 is TGTGCCAGCAGCCAAGGCATAAGGGAACCGGGGGGCTACACCTTC. Translated: CASSQGIREPGGYTF.